These 30 T cell receptor beta chains were all obtained from the same sample, sequenced in a study of tumor-infiltrating lymphocytes in primary liver carcinoma. Co-extraction of RNA and DNA was performed on about 20-32 mg of unsorted bulk tissue. Total RNA (approximately 0.5 ug) served as template for TCR beta cDNA synthesis primed by a constant-region primer. The TCR beta library was amplified through three nested multiplex PCR rounds in a modified ARM-PCR procedure. The opening two PCR rounds, about 11 cycles each, paired TRBV1-TRBV30 forward primers with a C-beta reverse primer. TCRdb reprocessed the multiplex PCR reads via MiXCR and lists one record per CDR3 protein. The table records tens of thousands of distinct CDR3 sequences, less than 75% of them present only once. The sample consisted of liver tumor tissue from sampling region 2. Described subset: tumor region T2, inferior pole. The source of these receptors is a man between 40 and 49 years old with primary liver carcinoma and hepatitis B virus infection.

This clonotype was detected ten times or more. V and J are TRBV14 and TRBJ2-7; D is ambiguous. Germline V gene sequence: CDR1 SGHDN, CDR2 FVKESK. The CDR3 contains 14 residues. The ends were cut back, 1 base at V and 6 bases at J, with 13 bases in the middle. This CDR3 is CASSQGRSWGEQYF. CDR3 coding DNA: TGTGCCAGCAGCCAAGGGCGGAGTTGGGGCGAGCAGTACTTC.

On this clonotype itself: The junction differs from germline at one of its ends, possibly a read error. The chain employs TRBV6-5 and TRBJ2-1, with 7 bases identical to TRBD1. Germline assignment: CDR1 MNHEY and CDR2 SVGAGI. CDR3 size: 13 residues. Written as DNA, the CDR3 is TGTGCCAGCGGTTATTGGCAGGGACAGAGGCAGTTCTTC. It specifies CASGYWQGQRQFF.

For this clonotype: Germline and junction disagree at one end, which may indicate a read error. The CDR3 is CTSSSWDRGRNSPLHF. CDR3 nucleotide sequence: TGCACCAGCAGCTCCTGGGATAGGGGAAGGAATTCACCCCTCCACTTT. This chain uses TRBV4-3 with TRBJ1-6; D may be TRBD1 (5 bases). This CDR3 spans 16 amino acids. Germline CDR1 is LGHNA and CDR2 is YSLEER.

Ten or more counts support this clonotype. The rearrangement links TRBV5-4 to TRBJ2-6; D is unclear. The CDR3 is made up of 15 amino acids. Germline loops: CDR1 SGHNT, CDR2 YYREEE (reference sequence). With 1 base removed from V and 0 bases from J, the gap between germline ends came to 5 bases. This chain's CDR3 is CASSLFVSGANVLTF. The CDR3 DNA follows: TGTGCCAGCAGCTTGTTCGTCTCTGGGGCCAACGTCCTGACTTTC.

A remark on this clonotype: Because the CDR3 is missing its conserved closing phenylalanine or tryptophan, this is likely a read error. The DNA is left out, because the CDR3 cannot be placed on it with certainty; the CDR3 is given as TCRdb lists it. V gene TRBV6-6 combines with J gene TRBJ1-5; the table's D call, TRBD1, was not checked against the DNA. Germline CDR1 reads MNHNY; CDR2 reads SVGAGI (reference sequence). The CDR3 extends over 14 residues, inclusive of both ends. The CDR3 protein is CASSFGQGDQPQHS.

Comments on this clonotype: One end of the junction does not line up with germline, which may come from a read error. The chain joins TRBV29-1 to TRBJ1-1; 8 nucleotides agree with TRBD1. Germline CDR1 and CDR2: SQVTM and ANQGSEA. CDR3 length: 15 amino acids. CDR3 sequence reads: CSGSGGWGINIEAFF. The CDR3 nucleotides read TGCAGCGGGTCAGGGGGCTGGGGAATAAACATTGAAGCTTTCTTT. Together with reference TRBV29-1 and TRBJ1-1, the CDR3 gives the full variable domain: SAVISQKPSRDICQRGTSLTIQCQVDSQVTMMFWYRQQPGQSLTLIATANQGSEATYESGFVIDKFPISRPNLTFSTLTVSNMSPEDSSIYLCSGSGGWGINIEAFFGQGTRLTVV.

Worth noting for this clonotype: A read error may be the cause here, since a much bigger clone is one base away. This chain links TRBV5-4 with TRBJ1-2; D possibly corresponds to TRBD1 (5 bases). Looked up from germline, CDR1 is SGHNT and CDR2 is YYREEE (reference sequence). The CDR3 contains 14 residues. Trimming cost V 4 bases and J 7 bases, with 17 bases left between them. This chain's CDR3 is CASSPDISSSGYTF. The CDR3 nucleotides read TGTGCCAGCAGCCCGGACATTTCCTCTAGTGGCTACACCTTC.

This chain uses TRBV7-9 with TRBJ2-3; 13 nucleotides match TRBD2. The CDR3 loop spans 18 amino acids. Germline V gives CDR1 SEHNR, CDR2 FQNEAQ (reference sequence). The J segment lost 0 bases and the V segment lost 7 bases, leaving 10 bases of the junction unmatched. The CDR3 reads CASNSWTSGSTSTDTQYF. CDR3 nucleotides: TGTGCCAGCAATTCCTGGACTAGCGGGAGTACTAGCACAGATACGCAGTATTTT.

Points on this clonotype: A junction boundary mismatches the germline segment, possibly from a read error. The gene calls are TRBV11-2 and TRBJ2-7; 7 nucleotides align to TRBD1. This CDR3 spans 13 amino acids. Germline CDR1 is SGHAT and CDR2 is FQNNGV. The CDR3 here is CTSSSIGGYEQYF. The CDR3, as DNA: TGTACCAGCAGCTCAATAGGGGGCTATGAGCAGTACTTC.

Turning to this clonotype: Relative to the germline gene, one junction end is altered; a read error may explain this. The gene calls are TRBV4-3 and TRBJ1-6; a possible D gene is TRBD1 (5 bases). CDR1 LGHNA and CDR2 YSLEER come from the germline V gene. CDR3 length: 16 residues. CDR3 residues: CASSSWERGRNSSLHF. The CDR3 DNA sequence: TGCGCCAGCAGCTCCTGGGAAAGGGGAAGGAATTCATCCCTCCACTTT.

This clonotype is a singleton in its sample. A single base separates this from a much larger clone, so it may be a read error. The gene calls are TRBV28 and TRBJ1-6; a possible D gene is TRBD1 (6 bases). Germline V gene data show CDR1 as MDHEN and CDR2 as SYDVKM. V dropped 6 bases and J dropped 9 bases, with 12 bases sitting between them. The CDR3 length is 13 residues. The CDR3 loop is CASRRGASSPLHF. DNA of the CDR3: TGTGCCAGCAGACGGGGGGCGAGTTCACCCCTCCACTTT.

A single count supports this clonotype. The germline gene is not matched at one end of the junction; a read error may be the cause. The CDR3 DNA reads TGTGCCAGTAGCCGAACTCCTGACGGGGGGAAAGAGACCCAATACTTC. Translated, it gives CASSRTPDGGKETQYF. The chain is built from TRBV11-2 and TRBJ2-5; 7 nucleotides agree with TRBD2. Germline V CDR1 and CDR2: SGHAT, FQNNGV. This CDR3 is built from 16 residues. The full variable domain, completed using reference TRBV11-2 and TRBJ2-5, is EAGVAQSPRYKIIEKRQSVAFWCNPISGHATLYWYQQILGQGPKLLIQFQNNGVVDDSQLPKDRFSAERLKGVDSTLKIQPAKLEDSAVYLCASSRTPDGGKETQYFGPGTRLLVL.

Concerning this clonotype: Compared with germline, one end of the junction differs, possibly owing to a read error. This chain connects TRBV28 to TRBJ2-7; 9 bases fit TRBD2. This CDR3 contains 14 residues. Germline V lookup: CDR1 MDHEN, CDR2 SYDVKM. The CDR3 is CPSSALAGNYEHYF. CDR3 DNA sequence: TGTCCCAGCAGTGCCCTAGCGGGGAACTACGAGCATTACTTC. The variable domain in full, with the rest retrieved from reference TRBV28 and TRBJ2-7, is DVKVTQSSRYLVKRTGEKVFLECVQDMDHENMFWYRQDPGLGLRLIYFSYDVKMKEKGDIPEGYSVSREKKERFSLILESASTNQTSMYLCPSSALAGNYEHYFGPGTRLTVT.

A note on this clonotype: The junction differs from germline at one of its ends, possibly a read error. The chain has TRBV11-2 and TRBJ2-5; no definite D call. Germline CDR1 SGHAT, CDR2 FQNNGV. This CDR3 region has 14 residues. The CDR3 is CASSLGRSRETRYF. CDR3 DNA: TGTGCCAGCAGCTTAGGACGATCTAGAGAGACCCGGTACTTC.

The gene calls are TRBV28 and TRBJ1-6; tentatively, D is TRBD1 (5 bases). The CDR3 spans 15 residues. The V gene lost 5 bases and the J gene lost 5 bases, with 13 bases spanning the gap. Germline CDR1 reads MDHEN; CDR2 reads SYDVKM. This CDR3 reads CASSTGPPNNSPLHF. In DNA, the CDR3 is TGTGCCAGCAGTACGGGACCGCCTAATAATTCACCCCTCCACTTT.

This chain connects TRBV6-5 to TRBJ2-7; the D gene is possibly TRBD1 (5 bases). CDR1 is MNHEY, CDR2 SVGAGI, per germline. The CDR3 runs 16 residues. The CDR3 loop is CFSRPGHAASFYEQYF. CDR3 sequence (DNA): TGTTTCAGCAGGCCCGGACATGCAGCATCCTTTTACGAGCAGTACTTC.

Worth noting for this clonotype: One junction end does not reproduce the germline sequence, and a read error may be involved. This chain uses TRBV11-2 with TRBJ1-5, with a weak D call TRBD1 (6 bases). Germline lookup yields CDR1 SGHAT and CDR2 FQNNGV. The CDR3 covers 17 residues. The CDR3 DNA reads TGTGCCAGCAGCTTAGTAGGTGTAACAGGGAGCAATCCGCCCCAGCATTTT. Translating gives CASSLVGVTGSNPPQHF.

This clonotype was detected a few times. Compared with germline, one end of the junction differs, possibly owing to a read error. The DNA for the CDR3 is TGTGTCAGCAGTGGGGCAGGCCACATTCAGCCCCAGCATTTT. Protein: CVSSGAGHIQPQHF. This chain uses TRBV6-1 with TRBJ1-5, with D possibly being TRBD1 (5 bases). This CDR3 region has 14 residues. CDR1 and CDR2 from the germline V gene are MNHNS and SASEGT.

In the case of this clonotype: Without the conserved terminal phenylalanine or tryptophan, this CDR3 likely stems from a read error. The DNA for the CDR3 is TGTGCCAGCAGCGAGCGGGAGGGGGGAGATGAGCAGTTCTTA. The encoded protein is CASSEREGGDEQFL. The V gene is TRBV12-3 or TRBV12-4, the J gene TRBJ2-1; TRBD2 agrees at 10 bases. The V and J ends lost 6 bases and 8 bases, in that order; junction bases with no gene match: 7. The CDR3 has 14 residues.

This clonotype was seen only once. The J gene is TRBJ2-1, the V gene TRBV11-1, with D hard to call. The ends were cut back, 10 bases at V and 7 bases at J, with 29 bases in the middle. The CDR3 contains 17 residues. The germline V gene has CDR1 SGHAT and CDR2 FQDESV (reference sequence). The CDR3 DNA sequence: TGTGCCAACAACTCAAACGTGATGAGCAGGTTGTTTAATGAGCAGTTCTTC. This translates into CANNSNVMSRLFNEQFF.

As to this clonotype: An end of the junction does not agree with germline; a read error may underlie this. The chain combines TRBV4-1 with TRBJ2-6, with D perhaps TRBD1 (6 bases). CDR1 MGHRA and CDR2 YSYEKL come from the germline V gene. The CDR3 is 17 amino acids. For the CDR3, the DNA is TGCGCTAGCAGCCAACGAAGGACAGACTCTAGGGCCAACGTCCTGACTTTC. Protein: CASSQRRTDSRANVLTF.

In regard to this clonotype: As the CDR3 is not closed by the conserved phenylalanine or tryptophan, this likely results from a read error. V usage is TRBV11-1 and J usage is TRBJ2-5; D might be TRBD1 (6 bases). The CDR3 loop spans 14 amino acids. The germline gives CDR1 SGHAT, CDR2 FQDESV (reference sequence). CDR3 DNA: TGTGCAAGCAGTGGACAGATGGAGGTGGAGACCCAGTACCTC. It yields the protein CASSGQMEVETQYL.

A word on this clonotype: The junction and the germline gene differ at one end; a read error may be behind it. The rearrangement links TRBV11-2 to TRBJ2-5; TRBD2 might be the D (6 bases). This CDR3 region has 16 residues. Germline lookup yields CDR1 SGHAT and CDR2 FQNNGV. This CDR3 is CPCSQTPGGGKKTQYF. CDR3 coding DNA: TGTCCCTGCAGCCAAACTCCTGGTGGGGGGAAAAAGACCCAGTATTTC.

With regard to this clonotype: One end of the junction is discordant with germline, which a read error may explain. This rearrangement joins TRBV12-3 or TRBV12-4 to TRBJ2-1; 7 positions match TRBD2. The CDR3 totals 17 residues. The CDR3 coding sequence is TGTGCCAGCGGTGTACGAGGGGTGGCGGGAGTGGTCAATGAGCACTTCTTC. Amino acid sequence: CASGVRGVAGVVNEHFF.

The CDR3: CASSRVAPLAGAADTQYF. DNA for the CDR3: TGTGCCAGCAGCCGAGTGGCGCCTCTAGCGGGAGCGGCAGATACGCAGTATTTT. This chain links TRBV4-2 with TRBJ2-3; 10 bases line up with TRBD2. Germline trimming cut 4 bases from V and 4 bases from J; bases unmatched to any gene: 14. The germline CDR1 and CDR2 sequences are LGHNA and YNFKEQ. The length of the CDR3 is 18 residues.

Note on this clonotype: An end of the junction does not agree with germline; a read error may underlie this. CDR3 sequence (DNA): TGTGCCAGCAGCAGGACAGGACCTAACACCGGGGAGCCGTTTTTT. It specifies CASSRTGPNTGEPFF. The chain recombines TRBV6-1 with TRBJ2-2; 7 bases map to TRBD1. CDR1 is MNHNS and CDR2 is SASEGT in the germline V gene. The CDR3 contains 15 residues.

This clonotype was counted ten times or more. J is TRBJ2-3 and V is TRBV6-1; D might be TRBD2 (6 bases). Germline loops: CDR1 MNHNS, CDR2 SASEGT. This CDR3 contains 21 residues. V was shortened by 5 bases and J by 1 base, with 31 bases between the two germline ends. The CDR3: CASSSPGTPVPLWVRTDTQYF. DNA for the CDR3: TGTGCCAGCAGTTCCCCCGGGACTCCAGTACCCCTATGGGTCCGCACAGATACGCAGTATTTT.

Turning to this clonotype: It may be a read error: a sequence one base away is much more abundant. The CDR3 region is CANRRTSGSGFEQFF. The CDR3 nucleotides read TGTGCCAACAGGAGGACTAGCGGGAGTGGCTTTGAGCAGTTCTTC. This chain uses TRBV7-9 with TRBJ2-1, with 13 nucleotides matching TRBD2. CDR1 and CDR2 (germline): SEHNR, FQNEAQ (reference sequence). The junction had 12 bases not matched to a gene; V was cut back by 10 bases and J by 9 bases. This CDR3 is 15 amino acids long.

In the case of this clonotype: Likely a read error: the CDR3 ends without its conserved phenylalanine or tryptophan. The CDR3 DNA follows: TGTGCCAGCAGCTTAGCGAGCAATCAGCCCCAGCATTTG. Residues: CASSLASNQPQHL. The chain employs TRBV11-2 and TRBJ1-5; no clear D gene. Germline loops: CDR1 SGHAT, CDR2 FQNNGV. The CDR3 runs to 13 residues. Trimming stripped 1 base from V and 1 base from J, with 2 bases between.

At least ten counts were recorded for this clonotype. This chain uses TRBV29-1 with TRBJ2-7; either TRBD1 or TRBD2 may fit D (5 bases each). Trimming removed 6 bases from V and 3 bases from J, with 12 bases in between. Germline V gives CDR1 SQVTM, CDR2 ANQGSEA. CDR3 length: 12 amino acids. CDR3 sequence reads: CSVSPGSYEQYF. The CDR3, as DNA: TGCAGCGTGTCCCCAGGGAGCTACGAGCAGTACTTC.